The clone carrying this TCR beta chain was counted at least ten times. Amplified regions were TCR beta CDR3 sequences from RNA transcripts. HTBI primers were the set used in a first-round RT-PCR of the TCR CDR3. TCRdb passed the multiplex PCR reads through MiXCR, listing each CDR3 protein once. Among roughly 740,000 distinct CDR3 sequences listed, around 15% were seen once. This entry comes from a study of T cells in Graves' hyperthyroidism and ophthalmopathy. The CDR3 is 12 amino acids. Germline CDR1 is GTSNPN and CDR2 is SVGIG (reference sequence). Trimming pared 2 bases from V and 5 bases from J, leaving 8 bases between. Graves' hyperthyroidism showing no ophthalmopathy progression within 18 months was considered stable. Diagnosis of hyperthyroidism was new in patients aged 18 to 65, and its duration was under 2 months.

The chain uses TRBV30 and TRBJ2-3; D is unclear. The sample was blood. The receptor comes from a man aged 18-30 years with Graves' hyperthyroidism. The CDR3 nucleotides read TGTGCCTGGAGTTTAGGGATAGATACGCAGTATTTT. This encodes CAWSLGIDTQYF.